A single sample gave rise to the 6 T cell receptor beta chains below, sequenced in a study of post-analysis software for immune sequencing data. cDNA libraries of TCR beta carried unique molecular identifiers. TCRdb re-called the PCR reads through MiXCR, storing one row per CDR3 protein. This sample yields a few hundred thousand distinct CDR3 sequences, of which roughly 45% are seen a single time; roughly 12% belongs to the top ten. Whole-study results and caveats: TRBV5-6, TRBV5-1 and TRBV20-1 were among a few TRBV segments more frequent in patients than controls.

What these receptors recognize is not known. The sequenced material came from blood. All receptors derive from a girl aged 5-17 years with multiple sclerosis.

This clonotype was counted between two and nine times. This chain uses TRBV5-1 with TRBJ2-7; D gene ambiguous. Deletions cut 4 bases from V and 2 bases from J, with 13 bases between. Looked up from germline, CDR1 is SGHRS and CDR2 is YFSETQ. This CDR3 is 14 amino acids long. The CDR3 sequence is CASSRDMPPYEQYF. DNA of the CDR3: TGCGCCAGCAGCCGTGACATGCCCCCCTACGAGCAGTACTTC.

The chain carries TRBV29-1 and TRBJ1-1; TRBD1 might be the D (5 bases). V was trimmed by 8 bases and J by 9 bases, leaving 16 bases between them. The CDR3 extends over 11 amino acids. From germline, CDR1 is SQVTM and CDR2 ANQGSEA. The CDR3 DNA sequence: TGCAGCCTCATTTCCGGGACGAAAGCTTTCTTT. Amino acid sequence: CSLISGTKAFF.

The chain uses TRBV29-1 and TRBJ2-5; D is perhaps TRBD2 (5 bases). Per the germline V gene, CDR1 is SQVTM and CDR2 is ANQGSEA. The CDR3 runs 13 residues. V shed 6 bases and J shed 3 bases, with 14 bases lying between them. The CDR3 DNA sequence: TGCAGCGTCTTCCCGGGAACTAAAGAGACCCAGTACTTC. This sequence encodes CSVFPGTKETQYF.

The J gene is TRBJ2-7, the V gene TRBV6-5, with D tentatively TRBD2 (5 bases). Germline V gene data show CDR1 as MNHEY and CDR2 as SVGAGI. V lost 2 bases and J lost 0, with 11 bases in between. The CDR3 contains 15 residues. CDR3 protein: CASSYANGISYEQYF. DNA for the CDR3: TGTGCCAGCAGTTACGCTAACGGGATCTCCTACGAGCAGTACTTC.

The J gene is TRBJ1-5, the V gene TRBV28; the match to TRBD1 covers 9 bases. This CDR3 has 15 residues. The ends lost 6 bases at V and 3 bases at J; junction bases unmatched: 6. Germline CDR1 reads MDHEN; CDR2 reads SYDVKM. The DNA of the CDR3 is TGTGCCAGCAGCAAGGACAGGGGCCTCAATCAGCCCCAGCATTTT. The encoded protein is CASSKDRGLNQPQHF.

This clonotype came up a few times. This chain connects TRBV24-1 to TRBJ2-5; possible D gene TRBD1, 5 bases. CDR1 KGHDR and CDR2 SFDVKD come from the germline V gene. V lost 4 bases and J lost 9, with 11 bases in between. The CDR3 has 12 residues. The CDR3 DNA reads TGTGCCACCAGTGACCCGAAAGGGGCCCAGTACTTC. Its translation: CATSDPKGAQYF.